The 5 T cell receptor beta chains below come from one sample, sequenced in a study of early T cells in non-severe SARS-CoV-2 infection. TCRdb re-called the 5' RACE reads with MiXCR, one entry per CDR3 protein. The table records approximately 77,000 distinct CDR3 sequences, around 15% of them present only once. Sequenced sample: whole blood. The source of these receptors is an adult who was a healthcare worker with PCR-confirmed SARS-CoV-2 infection or an uninfected control (not recorded which).

This clonotype was seen many times. The chain links TRBV10-3 to TRBJ2-1, with TRBD2 identical over 13 bases. The CDR3 totals 16 residues. The V segment lost 2 bases and the J segment 8 bases; nucleotides outside the gene matches: 6. Per the germline V gene, CDR1 is ENHRY and CDR2 is SYGVKD. CDR3 amino acids: CAISEPPGLAGHEQFF. The DNA of the CDR3 is TGTGCCATCAGTGAGCCGCCGGGACTAGCGGGGCATGAGCAGTTCTTC.

This clonotype was counted only a few times. V is TRBV9 and J is TRBJ1-2; no firm D call. Trimming removed 0 bases at V and 7 bases at J, with 19 bases between. The germline V gene has CDR1 SGDLS and CDR2 YYNGEE. The CDR3 is made up of 16 amino acids. The CDR3 sequence is CASSVGGSPAYSGYTF. CDR3 in DNA: TGTGCCAGCAGCGTAGGAGGGAGCCCCGCGTATAGTGGCTACACCTTC.

In its sample, this clonotype was seen many times. The chain uses TRBV11-2 and TRBJ2-7; 9 bases agree with TRBD1. The CDR3 totals 13 residues. Germline V gene sequence: CDR1 SGHAT, CDR2 FQNNGV. J lost 3 bases, V lost 7 bases, and 4 bases had no gene match. The CDR3 is CASTRQGGYEQYF. DNA for the CDR3: TGTGCCAGCACCCGACAGGGGGGCTACGAGCAGTACTTC.

This clonotype was seen more than once but under ten times. J is TRBJ1-5 and V is TRBV28, with a tentative D call TRBD1 (5 bases). V lost 5 bases and J lost 0, with 11 bases in between. This CDR3 is built from 15 residues. In germline, CDR1 is MDHEN, CDR2 SYDVKM. The CDR3 is CASSAYGTSNQPQHF. The CDR3 DNA reads as TGTGCCAGCAGTGCCTACGGGACTAGCAATCAGCCCCAGCATTTT.

This chain connects TRBV7-3 to TRBJ2-1, with D tentatively TRBD1 (6 bases). This CDR3 contains 16 residues. Trimming took off 2 bases at V and 0 bases at J, with 11 bases between the two ends. Germline assignment: CDR1 SGHTA and CDR2 FQGTGA. In nucleotides, the CDR3 is TGTGCCAGCAGCTTAGCCGCAGGGGCCTCCTACAATGAGCAGTTCTTC. Protein sequence: CASSLAAGASYNEQFF.